This TCR beta chain was recorded in a study of vaccination effects on CD4 cells after COVID-19. Study summary: Two-dose BNT162b2 or mRNA-1273 vaccination was given to participants. Samples came from a couple of convalescent patients 16 days and one week before vaccination.

Within the ViraFEST assay, antigen-specific CD4+ T cells underwent expansion with viral peptide pools prior to sequencing. When less than 11 days of culture had elapsed, CD4+ T cells were isolated. The person had a PCR-confirmed SARS-CoV-2 infection during March to December 2020. Each culture had half its medium swapped for IL-2 medium on days 3 and 7. V lost 9 bases to trimming and J lost 4 bases; unmatched junction nucleotides: 4. Germline V gives CDR1 SNHLY, CDR2 FYNNEI. The length of the CDR3 is 12 residues. Note on this clone: Its antigen is not known.

TCRdb's copy holds only in-frame clones and misses some; the assay was immunoSEQ multiplex PCR. The sample consists of some 25,000 clones, more than 70% of them appearing once. Study results and caveats: No early post-infection timepoints were available in the study, which also included few convalescent patients.

This receptor was obtained from a human donor who had a prior SARS-CoV-2 infection. Sequences were derived from CD4+ T cells from PBMCs cultured with SARS-CoV-2 spike peptides, sampled before COVID-19 vaccination. The chain has TRBV2 and TRBJ2-7; 9 bases line up with TRBD1. CDR3 protein: CASTGGLYEQYF. The CDR3 DNA reads TGTGCCAGTACAGGGGGCCTTTACGAGCAGTACTTC.